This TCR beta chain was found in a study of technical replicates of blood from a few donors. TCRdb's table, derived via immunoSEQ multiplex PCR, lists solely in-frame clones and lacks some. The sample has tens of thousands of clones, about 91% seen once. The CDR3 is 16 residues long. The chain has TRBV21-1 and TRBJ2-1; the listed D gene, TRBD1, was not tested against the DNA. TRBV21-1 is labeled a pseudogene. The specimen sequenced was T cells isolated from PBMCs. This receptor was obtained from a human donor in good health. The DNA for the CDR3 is TGTGCCAGCAGCAAAGGGGATAGGGGCTCCTACAATGAGCAGTTCTTC. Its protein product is CASSKGDRGSYNEQFF.